This entry lists 32 T cell receptor beta chains sequenced from one sample in a study of CD8 T cells in Susac syndrome. With random hexamers, reverse transcription was performed on roughly 0.45 to 1 ug of RNA. TCRdb re-called the immunoSEQ multiplex PCR reads through MiXCR, storing one row per CDR3 protein. This table holds about 150,000 distinct CDR3 sequences, around 95% found once. Source material: CD4+ T cells from PBMCs. The source of these receptors is a human donor with Susac syndrome.

This chain connects TRBV3-1 to TRBJ1-1, with unresolved D. This CDR3 is 14 amino acids long. Per the germline V gene, CDR1 is LGHDT and CDR2 is YNNKEL (reference sequence). The V gene lost 4 bases and the J gene lost 4 bases, with 13 bases spanning the gap. The CDR3 region is CASSPSWAGTEAFF. For the CDR3, the DNA is TGTGCCAGCAGCCCGTCCTGGGCCGGCACTGAAGCTTTCTTT.

The gene calls are TRBV29-1 and TRBJ1-6; 8 bases align to TRBD1. The germline V gene has CDR1 SQVTM and CDR2 ANQGSEA. The CDR3 covers 12 residues. V lost 7 bases to trimming and J lost 7 bases; unmatched junction nucleotides: 3. Here the CDR3 DNA reads TGCAGCGCAGGACAGGGAAATTCACCCCTCCACTTT. It translates to CSAGQGNSPLHF.

This chain links TRBV29-1 with TRBJ2-7, with 7 bases aligning to TRBD1. There are 11 residues in the CDR3. Trimming at V came to 7 bases and at J to 0 bases, leaving 0 bases not matched to a gene. The germline CDR1 and CDR2 sequences are SQVTM and ANQGSEA. The CDR3 reads CSGQGSYEQYF. The CDR3 DNA reads TGCAGCGGACAGGGCTCCTACGAGCAGTACTTC.

The chain is built from TRBV6-2 or TRBV6-3 and TRBJ1-4; possibly TRBD1 for D (6 bases). The germline V gene has CDR1 MNHEY and CDR2 SVGEGT. The CDR3 extends over 16 amino acids. The ends were cut back, 7 bases at V and 0 bases at J, with 15 bases in the middle. The CDR3 here is CASINRQAATNEKLFF. The CDR3 DNA reads as TGTGCCAGCATCAATCGACAGGCTGCAACTAATGAAAAACTGTTTTTT.

The chain uses TRBV7-2 and TRBJ2-3; TRBD2 matches at 11 bases. V dropped 1 base and J dropped 1; count of bases not matched to a gene: 7. The CDR3 length is 18 residues. Germline CDR1 reads SGHTA; CDR2 reads FQGNSA. This CDR3 is CASSLGLAGGSGTDTQYF. The CDR3 nucleotides are TGTGCCAGCAGCTTAGGTCTAGCGGGGGGATCGGGCACAGATACGCAGTATTTT.

The V call is TRBV5-4, the J call TRBJ1-2, with 9 bases lining up with TRBD1. Germline CDR1 is SGHNT and CDR2 is YYREEE (reference sequence). V lost 3 bases, J lost 3 bases, and 12 bases stayed unmatched. This CDR3 region has 17 residues. DNA for the CDR3: TGTGCCAGCAGCTCGGGACAGGGCCCCGGAGTGCACTATGGCTACACCTTC. Translating it yields CASSSGQGPGVHYGYTF.

CDR3 DNA: TGTGCTAGTGGTTACTTCAATGAGCAGTTCTTC. Protein sequence: CASGYFNEQFF. This rearrangement joins TRBV12-5 to TRBJ2-1; D remains ambiguous. Germline-derived CDR1 and CDR2 are LGHNT and FRNRAP. The CDR3 sequence is 11 residues long. The V and J ends lost 4 bases and 6 bases respectively, with 4 bases between them. Variable domain in full (rest from reference TRBV12-5 and TRBJ2-1): DARVTQTPRHKVTEMGQEVTMRCQPILGHNTVFWYRQTMMQGLELLAYFRNRAPLDDSGMPKDRFSAEMPDATLATLKIQPSEPRDSAVYFCASGYFNEQFFGPGTRLTVL.

The chain joins TRBV10-3 to TRBJ1-1; D might be TRBD1 (5 bases). Germline CDR1 reads ENHRY; CDR2 reads SYGVKD. V lost 0 bases, J lost 1 base, and 9 bases lay in between. This CDR3 spans 15 amino acids. CDR3 bases: TGTGCCATCAGTGAGTCAGGCAGGGCGAACACTGAAGCTTTCTTT. As protein: CAISESGRANTEAFF.

The rearrangement links TRBV27 to TRBJ2-3; possibly TRBD2 for D (5 bases). Germline CDR1 is MNHEY and CDR2 is SMNVEV (reference sequence). This CDR3 is 15 amino acids long. The V end lost 6 bases, the J end lost 2 bases, and 15 bases lay between the germline ends. CDR3 coding DNA: TGTGCCAGCAGACCACTAGGAGGAGCCACAGATACGCAGTATTTT. It encodes CASRPLGGATDTQYF.

This chain connects TRBV29-1 to TRBJ2-1; D is ambiguous. Germline V gene sequence: CDR1 SQVTM, CDR2 ANQGSEA. Between the trimmed V and J ends, which lost 6 bases and 2 bases, there was a span of 8 bases. The CDR3 runs 12 residues. The chain's CDR3 is CSVGSAYNEQFF. The DNA for the CDR3 is TGCAGCGTAGGAAGTGCCTACAATGAGCAGTTCTTC.

The chain couples TRBV12-3 or TRBV12-4 to TRBJ2-7; D is ambiguous. CDR3 length equals 11 residues. The V end was cut by 4 bases, the J end by 5 bases, with 6 bases between. CDR3 sequence: CASSYLDEQYF. The CDR3, as DNA: TGTGCCAGCAGTTACCTGGACGAGCAGTACTTC.

The chain recombines TRBV5-1 with TRBJ1-5; unclear D gene. With 7 bases removed from V and 4 bases from J, the gap between germline ends came to 12 bases. The CDR3 spans 13 residues. In germline, CDR1 is SGHRS, CDR2 YFSETQ. The CDR3 sequence: CASSLTTNQPQHF. CDR3 coding DNA: TGCGCCAGCTCCTTAACGACTAATCAGCCCCAGCATTTT.

This clonotype showed up just a few times. The V gene is TRBV11-2, the J gene TRBJ2-1; 8 bases agree with TRBD1. The germline gives CDR1 SGHAT, CDR2 FQNNGV. Trimming at V came to 1 base and at J to 0 bases, leaving 2 bases not matched to a gene. CDR3 length: 16 residues. CDR3 bases: TGTGCCAGCAGCTTAGGACAGGGGCTCTCCTACAATGAGCAGTTCTTC. It encodes CASSLGQGLSYNEQFF.

V usage is TRBV11-3 and J usage is TRBJ2-2; D is undetermined. The CDR3 consists of 14 residues. Germline V gives CDR1 SGHNT, CDR2 YENEEA. V was trimmed by 6 bases and J by 0 bases, leaving 8 bases between them. The CDR3 coding sequence is TGTGCCAGCAGTGACGCAGCGAACACCGGGGAGCTGTTTTTT. Its protein is CASSDAANTGELFF.

This clonotype was detected only a few times. The rearrangement uses TRBV15 and TRBJ1-6; tentative D call: TRBD1 (5 bases). Between the trimmed V and J ends, which lost 1 base and 7 bases, there was a span of 11 bases. CDR3 length: 15 residues. CDR1 is LNHNV, CDR2 YYDKDF, per germline (reference sequence). In nucleotides, the CDR3 is TGTGCCACCAGCAGAGGTCGGGGGGGAAATTCACCCCTCCACTTT. This gives the protein CATSRGRGGNSPLHF.

The CDR3 protein is CATSRVAGELFF. CDR3 in DNA: TGTGCCACCAGCAGAGTGGCCGGGGAGCTGTTTTTT. This rearrangement joins TRBV15 to TRBJ2-2; D gene unclear. The length of the CDR3 is 12 residues. The ends were cut back, 1 base at V and 6 bases at J, with 3 bases in the middle. CDR1 is LNHNV, CDR2 YYDKDF, per germline (reference sequence).

The chain links TRBV6-4 to TRBJ1-6; D might be TRBD1 (5 bases). V gave up 2 bases and J gave up 7 bases, with 9 bases separating them. From germline, CDR1 is MRHNA and CDR2 SNTAGT. The CDR3 sequence is 14 residues long. The CDR3 bases are TGTGCCAGCAGTGACAGGGGTGGGAATTCACCCCTCCACTTT. It yields the protein CASSDRGGNSPLHF.

This rearrangement joins TRBV4-3 to TRBJ2-1, with TRBD2 as a possible D gene (6 bases). The V gene's germline CDR1 is LGHNA and CDR2 YSLEER. CDR3 length: 17 amino acids. Trimming left V 0 bases short and J 0 bases short, with 12 bases between. The CDR3 is CASSQDLRGSSYNEQFF. For the CDR3, the DNA is TGCGCCAGCAGCCAAGATCTTCGGGGGAGCTCCTACAATGAGCAGTTCTTC.

CDR3 sequence: CATSDQLYNEQFF. CDR3 nucleotide sequence: TGTGCCACCTCGGACCAACTCTACAATGAGCAGTTCTTC. J is TRBJ2-1 and V is TRBV10-3, with D uncertain. Trimming removed 10 bases from V and 3 bases from J, with 13 bases in between. The CDR3 runs to 13 residues. The V gene's germline CDR1 is ENHRY and CDR2 SYGVKD.

The chain recombines TRBV29-1 with TRBJ2-3; TRBD2 agrees at 10 bases. Trimming took 7 bases from V and 2 from J; bases not matched to a gene: 6. Germline lookup yields CDR1 SQVTM and CDR2 ANQGSEA. The CDR3 runs to 14 residues. The CDR3 DNA sequence: TGCAGCGGCATAGCGGGGGGCCACACAGATACGCAGTATTTT. Translated, it gives CSGIAGGHTDTQYF.

The gene calls are TRBV9 and TRBJ2-3; 15 bases map to TRBD2. The CDR3 has 19 residues. After removal of 4 bases from V and 1 base from J, the junction contained 10 bases not matched to a gene. Germline V gene sequence: CDR1 SGDLS, CDR2 YYNGEE. Written as DNA, the CDR3 is TGTGCCAGCAGCACCCTGGGACTAGCGGGGGGAGCAGGCACAGATACGCAGTATTTT. Translating it yields CASSTLGLAGGAGTDTQYF.

The genes are TRBV5-1 and TRBJ2-1; 10 bases agree with TRBD2. This CDR3 spans 16 amino acids. Trimming took 4 bases from V and 5 from J; bases not matched to a gene: 9. Per the germline V gene, CDR1 is SGHRS and CDR2 is YFSETQ. This chain's CDR3 is CASSPDRGLANNEQFF. The CDR3 nucleotides are TGCGCCAGCAGCCCGGACCGGGGACTAGCGAACAATGAGCAGTTCTTC.

This chain links TRBV3-1 with TRBJ2-3; 10 bases match TRBD2. The CDR3 covers 16 residues. The V and J ends lost 4 bases and 4 bases, in that order; junction bases with no gene match: 8. Germline V lookup: CDR1 LGHDT, CDR2 YNNKEL (reference sequence). CDR3 DNA: TGTGCCAGCAGCCCCTTAGCGGGGGGAACAGCAGATACGCAGTATTTT. It codes for CASSPLAGGTADTQYF.

This chain links TRBV5-4 with TRBJ2-6; either TRBD1 or TRBD2 may supply D (6 bases each). V was clipped by 4 bases and J by 0 bases, with 14 bases between them. Germline-derived CDR1 and CDR2 are SGHNT and YYREEE (reference sequence). This CDR3 is built from 17 residues. CDR3 coding DNA: TGTGCCAGCAGCCCGGAACAGGGAGGCTCTGGGGCCAACGTCCTGACTTTC. This sequence encodes CASSPEQGGSGANVLTF.

The CDR3 DNA reads as TGCAGTGCTCCCCCTGGGGGGCAGGGGTCAAATGAGCAGTTCTTC. Translating it yields CSAPPGGQGSNEQFF. The V gene is TRBV20-1, the J gene TRBJ2-1; either TRBD1 or TRBD2 may supply D (6 bases each). Trimming took off 5 bases at V and 7 bases at J, with 21 bases between the two ends. Germline V gene lookup returns CDR1 DFQATT and CDR2 SNEGSKA (reference sequence). This CDR3 spans 15 amino acids.

The V and J genes are TRBV3-1 and TRBJ2-2; D assignment may be TRBD1 or TRBD2 (6 bases each). The length of the CDR3 is 14 residues. Germline CDR1 and CDR2: LGHDT and YNNKEL (reference sequence). With 1 base removed from V and 7 bases from J, the gap between germline ends came to 10 bases. As DNA, the CDR3 is TGTGCCAGCAGCCAAGGGGGGGCCATCGGGGAGCTGTTTTTT. This sequence encodes CASSQGGAIGELFF.

The J gene is TRBJ2-6, the V gene TRBV4-3, with unresolved D. The germline gives CDR1 LGHNA, CDR2 YSLEER. The V end lost 1 base, the J end lost 0 bases, and 13 bases lay between the germline ends. CDR3 length equals 18 residues. The CDR3 bases are TGCGCCAGCAGCCAAGGCGGCAGGCTTTCCTCTGGGGCCAACGTCCTGACTTTC. This sequence encodes CASSQGGRLSSGANVLTF.

This chain links TRBV5-1 with TRBJ2-7, with D tentatively TRBD1 or TRBD2 (6 bases each). Trimming shortened V by 4 bases and J by 4 bases, and 18 bases separated the two germline ends. Germline-derived CDR1 and CDR2 are SGHRS and YFSETQ. This CDR3 spans 15 amino acids. This CDR3 is CASSKGGTGRYEQYF. For the CDR3, the DNA is TGCGCCAGCAGCAAAGGTGGAACAGGGAGGTACGAGCAGTACTTC.

The chain employs TRBV20-1 and TRBJ2-3; possibly TRBD2 for D (6 bases). The CDR3 is made up of 15 amino acids. V was cut by 5 bases and J by 4 bases, with 19 bases left in between. Germline V gene lookup returns CDR1 DFQATT and CDR2 SNEGSKA (reference sequence). DNA for the CDR3: TGCAGTGCTGACGTTGGGGACTTCCCGCCAGATACGCAGTATTTT. It codes for CSADVGDFPPDTQYF.

The rearrangement uses TRBV9 and TRBJ1-2, with a weak D call TRBD1 (5 bases). CDR1 is SGDLS and CDR2 is YYNGEE in the germline V gene. The CDR3 has 14 amino acids. Trimming took off 2 bases at V and 3 bases at J, with 11 bases between the two ends. The CDR3 region is CASSVGWGHYGYTF. CDR3 DNA: TGTGCCAGCAGCGTTGGATGGGGACACTATGGCTACACCTTC. The whole variable domain, remainder taken from reference TRBV9 and TRBJ1-2, is DSGVTQTPKHLITATGQRVTLRCSPRSGDLSVYWYQQSLDQGLQFLIQYYNGEERAKGNILERFSAQQFPDLHSELNLSSLELGDSALYFCASSVGWGHYGYTFGSGTRLTVV.

This sequence joins TRBV24-1 and TRBJ2-5, with 10 positions matching TRBD2. The CDR3 is made up of 15 amino acids. Germline lookup yields CDR1 KGHDR and CDR2 SFDVKD. The V gene end was trimmed by 4 bases and the J gene end by 1 base; junction bases not matched to a gene: 2. CDR3 sequence: CATSDPSGGQETQYF. In nucleotides, the CDR3 is TGTGCCACCAGTGACCCTAGCGGGGGCCAAGAGACCCAGTACTTC.

The chain couples TRBV5-4 to TRBJ1-6; D not resolved. Between the trimmed V and J ends, which lost 0 bases and 14 bases, there was a span of 15 bases. The CDR3 totals 14 residues. Germline lookup yields CDR1 SGHNT and CDR2 YYREEE (reference sequence). The CDR3: CASSLGPPSLALHF. The CDR3 coding sequence is TGTGCCAGCAGCTTGGGACCGCCATCTCTGGCCCTCCACTTT.